This is a list of T cell receptor beta chains from one sample in a study of memory CD4+ T cells and cytomegalovirus serostatus. Method: immunoSEQ multiplex PCR; TCRdb's copy keeps in-frame clones and lacks some. The profile shows 45,000 to 65,000 clones, about 73% of them singletons. Material: memory CD4+ T cells from blood. These receptors all stem from an adult in good health and CMV-seronegative. CDR3s include the opening cysteine and the closing phenylalanine or tryptophan. Each record gives: J gene, V gene, clone size, D gene, CDR3 protein, CDR3 DNA. A D gene is named only where the DNA matches it firmly. Size values are once, few and many counts, or a class for expanded clones, and some rows have none.

TRBJ1-5 TRBV6-1 . TRBD1 CASSLGGGNQPQHF TGTGCCAGCAGCCTAGGGGGCGGCAATCAGCCCCAGCATTTT
TRBJ2-1 TRBV4-3 . . CASSQSPTTDNEQFF TGCGCCAGCAGCCAAAGTCCGACAACAGACAATGAGCAGTTCTTC
TRBJ1-2 TRBV30 . . CALSQGWDYGYTF TGTGCCCTATCCCAGGGGTGGGACTATGGCTACACCTTC
TRBJ2-1 TRBV14 . TRBD1 CASSQGGRDRGFWYSYNEQFF TGTGCCAGCAGCCAAGGAGGCCGGGACAGGGGTTTTTGGTATTCCTACAATGAGCAGTTCTTC
TRBJ1-6 TRBV2 . TRBD1 CASGDSNSPLHF TGTGCCAGCGGGGACAGTAATTCACCCCTCCACTTT
TRBJ1-5 TRBV2 . TRBD1 CASSETGGSQPQHF TGTGCCAGCAGTGAAACAGGGGGTAGCCAGCCCCAGCATTTT
TRBJ2-7 TRBV19 . . CASSMRPTYEQYF TGTGCCAGTAGTATGAGACCTACCTACGAGCAGTACTTC
TRBJ1-2 TRBV11-2 . . CASSRRPYDGYTF TGTGCCAGCAGTCGTAGGCCATATGATGGCTACACCTTC
TRBJ2-2 TRBV2 . TRBD2 CASSDGAGGTGELFF TGTGCCAGCAGTGACGGAGCGGGGGGCACCGGGGAGCTGTTTTTT
TRBJ2-5 TRBV5-1 . . CASSSQGAQYF TGCGCCAGCAGCTCGCAAGGGGCCCAGTACTTC
TRBJ2-1 TRBV15 . . CATSRDLITNEQFF TGTGCCACCAGCAGAGATTTAATTACGAATGAGCAGTTCTTC
TRBJ1-6 TRBV5-5 . . CASSSVDSISPLHF TGTGCCAGCAGCTCCGTCGACAGTATTTCACCCCTCCACTTT
TRBJ2-5 TRBV6-5 . TRBD2 CASRTSGGKETQYF TGTGCCAGTAGAACTAGCGGGGGAAAAGAGACCCAGTACTTC
TRBJ1-5 TRBV6-1 . . CASSEAGGQPQHF TGTGCCAGCAGTGAAGCGGGGGGTCAGCCCCAGCATTTT
TRBJ2-7 TRBV2 . TRBD1 CASSRGQALEQYF TGTGCCAGCAGTAGAGGACAGGCCCTCGAGCAGTACTTC
TRBJ2-5 TRBV10-1 once . CASSERVGEQGETQYF TGCGCCAGCAGTGAGAGAGTTGGAGAACAGGGAGAGACCCAGTACTTC
TRBJ1-1 TRBV6-6 . . CASSYFNTEAFF TGTGCCAGCAGTTACTTTAACACTGAAGCTTTCTTT
TRBJ2-5 TRBV7-8 . TRBD1 CASSLVVTGVGETQYF TGTGCCAGCAGCTTAGTGGTAACAGGGGTGGGAGAGACCCAGTACTTC
TRBJ1-5 TRBV10-3 . . CATAPGTGQPQHF TGTGCCACCGCCCCAGGGACCGGGCAGCCCCAGCATTTT
TRBJ1-1 TRBV7-8 . . CASSPPGRNTEAFF TGTGCCAGCAGCCCCCCAGGGAGGAACACTGAAGCTTTCTTT
TRBJ1-5 TRBV6-5 . . CASSYNPNQPQHF TGTGCCAGCAGTTACAACCCTAATCAGCCCCAGCATTTT
TRBJ2-7 TRBV2 . TRBD1 CASRGTGMGISEQYF TGTGCCAGCAGGGGGACAGGGATGGGAATAAGCGAGCAGTACTTC
TRBJ2-7 TRBV27 . . CASSARMIRAEQYF TGTGCCAGCAGTGCGAGAATGATACGAGCGGAGCAGTACTTC
TRBJ1-2 TRBV4-2 . . CASSQEVGPNYGYTF TGTGCCAGCAGCCAAGAGGTAGGGCCTAACTATGGCTACACCTTC
TRBJ2-7 TRBV7-9 once . CASSIAYEQYF TGTGCCAGCAGTATTGCATACGAGCAGTACTTC
TRBJ2-7 TRBV2 . TRBD1 CAVDGDRFSYEQYF TGTGCCGTCGATGGGGACAGGTTCTCCTACGAGCAGTACTTC
TRBJ1-5 TRBV6-1 . . CASKASQNNQPQHF TGTGCCAGCAAGGCATCCCAGAACAATCAGCCCCAGCATTTT
TRBJ2-7 TRBV7-6 . TRBD1 CASSGNRGDGQYF TGTGCCAGCAGCGGCAACAGGGGAGATGGGCAGTACTTC
TRBJ1-6 TRBV5-4 . TRBD1 CASSFGLTGDSPLHF TGTGCCAGCAGCTTCGGCCTAACAGGGGACTCACCCCTCCACTTT
TRBJ1-6 TRBV19 . TRBD1 CASSQTGGGSPLHF TGTGCCAGTAGTCAGACAGGGGGAGGCTCACCCCTCCACTTT
TRBJ1-3 TRBV28 . . CASSPRGLGNTIYF TGTGCCAGCAGCCCCAGGGGTCTTGGAAACACCATATATTTT
TRBJ2-3 TRBV5-1 . . CASSLRGIGGDTQYF TGCGCCAGCAGCTTGCGGGGGATTGGCGGGGATACGCAGTATTTT
TRBJ1-1 TRBV2 medium-sized . CASVGQGLGTEAFF TGTGCCAGCGTGGGGCAGGGGTTGGGCACTGAAGCTTTCTTT
TRBJ1-2 TRBV9 . . CASKTSLRANYGYTF TGTGCCAGCAAAACTTCACTCAGAGCTAACTATGGCTACACCTTC
TRBJ2-7 TRBV19 . . CASSQTPGLLYEQYF TGTGCCAGTAGTCAAACCCCGGGACTCTTATACGAGCAGTACTTC
TRBJ2-3 TRBV9 . TRBD2 CASSVLSSGGTDTQYF TGTGCCAGCAGCGTACTCTCTAGCGGGGGGACAGATACGCAGTATTTT
TRBJ2-3 TRBV28 . TRBD2 CASSLSAAGGRYTQYF TGTGCCAGCAGTTTATCAGCAGCGGGGGGGCGATATACGCAGTATTTT
TRBJ2-3 TRBV20-1 . . CSASSINTQYF TGCAGTGCTAGTAGTATAAATACGCAGTATTTT
TRBJ1-1 TRBV10-3 . . CAINRNPNGGTEAFF TGTGCCATCAACCGGAACCCCAACGGGGGCACTGAAGCTTTCTTT
TRBJ1-5 TRBV5-1 . . CASSLEAGKQPQHF TGCGCCAGCAGCTTGGAGGCAGGGAAACAGCCCCAGCATTTT
TRBJ1-2 TRBV7-6 . . CASSPQTDSFYGYTF TGTGCCAGCAGCCCACAAACGGACAGCTTCTATGGCTACACCTTC
TRBJ2-3 TRBV28 once TRBD1 CASSPGQGSTDTQYF TGTGCCAGCAGTCCGGGACAGGGGAGCACAGATACGCAGTATTTT
TRBJ2-7 TRBV11-2 few . CASSQWTDSYEQYF TGTGCCAGCAGCCAATGGACAGACTCCTACGAGCAGTACTTC
TRBJ1-5 TRBV6-1 once . CASSEGGQPQHF TGTGCCAGCAGTGAGGGTGGTCAGCCCCAGCATTTT
TRBJ2-5 TRBV6-1 . TRBD2 CASSEVPPGLAGGGETQYF TGTGCCAGCAGTGAAGTCCCCCCGGGTCTAGCGGGGGGTGGGGAGACCCAGTACTTC
TRBJ2-2 TRBV4-3 . . CASSQDSGRNTGELFF TGCGCCAGCAGCCAAGATTCAGGGCGGAACACCGGGGAGCTGTTTTTT
TRBJ1-5 TRBV7-8 . . CASSLAQNQPQHF TGTGCCAGCAGCTTAGCCCAGAATCAGCCCCAGCATTTT
TRBJ1-4 TRBV6-1 . TRBD1 CASSDRGINEKLFF TGTGCCAGCAGTGACAGGGGGATTAATGAAAAACTGTTTTTT
TRBJ1-4 TRBV27 . TRBD1 CASSYRGTNEKLFF TGTGCCAGCAGTTACAGGGGAACTAATGAAAAACTGTTTTTT
TRBJ2-1 TRBV5-1 . TRBD1 CASSYGAGQGANEQFF TGCGCCAGCAGCTACGGGGCGGGTCAGGGGGCTAATGAGCAGTTCTTC
TRBJ1-1 TRBV7-9 . . CASSSSSGGGRTEAFF TGTGCCAGCAGCTCCTCTAGCGGGGGAGGTCGAACTGAAGCTTTCTTT